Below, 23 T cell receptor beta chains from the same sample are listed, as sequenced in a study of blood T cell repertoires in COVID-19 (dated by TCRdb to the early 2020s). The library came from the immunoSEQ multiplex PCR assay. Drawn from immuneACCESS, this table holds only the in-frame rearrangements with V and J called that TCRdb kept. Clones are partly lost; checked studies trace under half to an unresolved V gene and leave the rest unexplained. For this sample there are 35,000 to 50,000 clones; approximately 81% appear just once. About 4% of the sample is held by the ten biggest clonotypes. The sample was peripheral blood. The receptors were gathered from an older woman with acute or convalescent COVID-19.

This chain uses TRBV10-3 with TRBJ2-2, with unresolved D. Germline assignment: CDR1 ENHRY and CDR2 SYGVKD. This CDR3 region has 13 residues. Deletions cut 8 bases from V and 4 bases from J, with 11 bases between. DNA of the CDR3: TGTGCCATCCTGCCGTCGGGCACCGGGGAGCTGTTTTTT. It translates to CAILPSGTGELFF.

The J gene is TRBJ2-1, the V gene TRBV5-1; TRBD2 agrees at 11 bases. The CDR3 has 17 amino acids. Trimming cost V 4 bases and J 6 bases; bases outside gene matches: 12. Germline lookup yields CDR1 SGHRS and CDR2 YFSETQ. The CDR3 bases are TGCGCCAGCAGCCTTACTAGCGGGAGTGGTCTGCGCAATGAGCAGTTCTTC. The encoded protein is CASSLTSGSGLRNEQFF.

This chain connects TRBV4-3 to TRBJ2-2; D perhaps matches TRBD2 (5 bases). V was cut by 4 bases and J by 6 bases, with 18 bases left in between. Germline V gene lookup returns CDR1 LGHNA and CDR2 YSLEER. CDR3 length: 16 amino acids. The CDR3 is CASSPKVGVGAGELFF. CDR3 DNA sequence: TGCGCCAGCAGCCCCAAGGTCGGGGTCGGGGCCGGGGAGCTGTTTTTT.

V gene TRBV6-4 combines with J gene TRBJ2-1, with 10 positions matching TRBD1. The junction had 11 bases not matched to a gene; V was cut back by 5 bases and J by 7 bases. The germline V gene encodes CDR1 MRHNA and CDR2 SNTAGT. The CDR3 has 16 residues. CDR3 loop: CASSTNQGQGSNEQFF. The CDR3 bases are TGTGCCAGCAGTACTAACCAGGGACAGGGGAGTAATGAGCAGTTCTTC.

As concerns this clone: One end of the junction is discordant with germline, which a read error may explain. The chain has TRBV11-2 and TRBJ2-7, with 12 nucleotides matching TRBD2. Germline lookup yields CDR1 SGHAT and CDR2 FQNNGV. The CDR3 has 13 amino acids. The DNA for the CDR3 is TGTGCCAGCAGCACCCCCGGACTAGCGGGACCGACGTTC. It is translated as CASSTPGLAGPTF.

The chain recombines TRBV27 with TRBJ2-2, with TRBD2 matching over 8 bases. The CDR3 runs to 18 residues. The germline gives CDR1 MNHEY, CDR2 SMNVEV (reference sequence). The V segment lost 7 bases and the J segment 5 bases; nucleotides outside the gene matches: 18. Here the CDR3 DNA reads TGTGCCAGCATCAAAAACGTTGGGGCGGGAGGAATAACCGGGGAGCTGTTTTTT. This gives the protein CASIKNVGAGGITGELFF.

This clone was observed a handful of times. The CDR3 DNA follows: TGTGCCAGCAGCCACGGTAGCTCCTACAATGAGCAGTTCTTC. It specifies CASSHGSSYNEQFF. The chain combines TRBV14 with TRBJ2-1; D ambiguous. The V gene's germline CDR1 is SGHDN and CDR2 FVKESK. The length of the CDR3 is 14 residues. V lost 3 bases to trimming and J lost 0 bases, with 6 bases between them.

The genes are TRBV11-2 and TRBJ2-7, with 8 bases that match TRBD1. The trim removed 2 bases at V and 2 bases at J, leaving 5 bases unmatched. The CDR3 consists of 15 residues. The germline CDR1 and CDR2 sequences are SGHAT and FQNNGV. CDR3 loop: CASSLWTGRTYEQYF. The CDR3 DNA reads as TGTGCCAGCAGCTTATGGACAGGGAGAACCTACGAGCAGTACTTC.

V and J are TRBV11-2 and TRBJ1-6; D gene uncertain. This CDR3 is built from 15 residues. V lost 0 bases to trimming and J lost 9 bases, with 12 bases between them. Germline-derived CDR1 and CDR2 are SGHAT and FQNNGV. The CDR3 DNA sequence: TGTGCCAGCAGCTTAGATCGGGGAGTGGTTTCACCCCTCCACTTT. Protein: CASSLDRGVVSPLHF.

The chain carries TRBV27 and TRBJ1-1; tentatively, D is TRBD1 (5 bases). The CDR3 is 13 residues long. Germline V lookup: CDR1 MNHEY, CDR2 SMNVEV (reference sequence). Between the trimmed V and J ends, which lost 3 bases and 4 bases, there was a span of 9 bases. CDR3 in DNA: TGTGCCAGCAGTTTTAAAGGGGTCACTGAAGCTTTCTTT. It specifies CASSFKGVTEAFF.

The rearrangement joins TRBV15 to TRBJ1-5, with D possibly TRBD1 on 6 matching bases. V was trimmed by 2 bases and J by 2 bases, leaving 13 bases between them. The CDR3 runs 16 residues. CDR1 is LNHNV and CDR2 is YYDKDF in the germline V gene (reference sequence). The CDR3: CATSRPEGGGNQPQHF. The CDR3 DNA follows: TGTGCCACCAGCAGACCTGAAGGGGGAGGCAATCAGCCCCAGCATTTT.

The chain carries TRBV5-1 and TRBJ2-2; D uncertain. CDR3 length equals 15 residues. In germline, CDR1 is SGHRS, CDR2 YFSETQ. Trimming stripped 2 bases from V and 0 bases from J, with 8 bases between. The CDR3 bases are TGCGCCAGCAGCTTTTCAGGTCCGAACACCGGGGAGCTGTTTTTT. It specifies CASSFSGPNTGELFF.

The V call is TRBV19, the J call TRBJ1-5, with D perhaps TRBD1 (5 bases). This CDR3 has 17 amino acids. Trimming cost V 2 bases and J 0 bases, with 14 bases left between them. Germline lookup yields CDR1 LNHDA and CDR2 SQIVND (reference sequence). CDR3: CASSIRGGEYSNQPQHF. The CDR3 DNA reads TGTGCCAGTAGTATACGTGGAGGGGAGTATAGCAATCAGCCCCAGCATTTT.

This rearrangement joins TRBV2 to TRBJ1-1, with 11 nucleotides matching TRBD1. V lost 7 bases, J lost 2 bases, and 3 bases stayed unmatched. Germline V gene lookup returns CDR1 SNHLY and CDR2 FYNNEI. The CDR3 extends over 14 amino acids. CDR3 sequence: CASMGQGDNTEAFF. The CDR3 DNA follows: TGTGCCAGCATGGGACAGGGGGATAACACTGAAGCTTTCTTT.

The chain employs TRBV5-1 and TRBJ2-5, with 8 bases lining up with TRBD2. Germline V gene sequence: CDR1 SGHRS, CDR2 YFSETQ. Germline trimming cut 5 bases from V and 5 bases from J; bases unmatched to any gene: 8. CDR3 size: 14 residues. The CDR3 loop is CASRTAGVGETQYF. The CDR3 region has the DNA TGCGCCAGCAGAACAGCGGGAGTGGGTGAGACCCAGTACTTC.

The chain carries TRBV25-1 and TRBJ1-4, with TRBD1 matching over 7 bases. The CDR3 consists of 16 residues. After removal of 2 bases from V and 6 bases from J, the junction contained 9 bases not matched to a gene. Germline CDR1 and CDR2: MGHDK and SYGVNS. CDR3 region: CASSEPLTGRDEKLFF. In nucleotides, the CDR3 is TGTGCCAGCAGTGAACCCCTGACAGGGCGTGATGAAAAACTGTTTTTT.

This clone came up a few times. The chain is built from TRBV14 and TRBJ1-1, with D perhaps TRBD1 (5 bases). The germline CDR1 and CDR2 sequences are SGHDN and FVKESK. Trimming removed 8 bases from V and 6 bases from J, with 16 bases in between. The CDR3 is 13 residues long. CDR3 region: CASQQGAGPEAFF. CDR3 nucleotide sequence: TGTGCCAGCCAACAAGGGGCAGGGCCTGAAGCTTTCTTT. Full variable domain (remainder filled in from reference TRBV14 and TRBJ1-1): EAGVTQFPSHSVIEKGQTVTLRCDPISGHDNLYWYRRVMGKEIKFLLHFVKESKQDESGMPNNRFLAERTGGTYSTLKVQPAELEDSGVYFCASQQGAGPEAFFGQGTRLTVV.

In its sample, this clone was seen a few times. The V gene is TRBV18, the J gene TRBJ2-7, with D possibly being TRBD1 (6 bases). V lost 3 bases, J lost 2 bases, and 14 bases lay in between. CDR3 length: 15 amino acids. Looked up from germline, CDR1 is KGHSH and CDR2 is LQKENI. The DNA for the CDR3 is TGTGCCAGCTCACCTAAGGACAGCTTCCCCTACGAGCAGTACTTC. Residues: CASSPKDSFPYEQYF.

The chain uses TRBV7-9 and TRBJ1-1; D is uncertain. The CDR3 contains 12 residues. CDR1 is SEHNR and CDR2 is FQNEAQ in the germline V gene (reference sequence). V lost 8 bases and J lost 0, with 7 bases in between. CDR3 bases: TGTGCCAGCTCGAGTATGAACACTGAAGCTTTCTTT. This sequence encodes CASSSMNTEAFF.

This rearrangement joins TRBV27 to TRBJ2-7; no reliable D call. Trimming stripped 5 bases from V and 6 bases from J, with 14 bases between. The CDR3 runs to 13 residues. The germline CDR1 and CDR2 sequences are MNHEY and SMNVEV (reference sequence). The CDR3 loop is CASSVPGLFEQYF. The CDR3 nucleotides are TGTGCCAGCAGTGTCCCAGGTCTATTCGAGCAGTACTTC.

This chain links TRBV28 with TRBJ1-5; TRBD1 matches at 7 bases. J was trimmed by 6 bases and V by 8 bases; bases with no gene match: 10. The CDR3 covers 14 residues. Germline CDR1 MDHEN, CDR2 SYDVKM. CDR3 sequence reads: CASRIDRERQPQHF. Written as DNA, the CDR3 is TGTGCCAGCCGAATCGACAGGGAACGTCAGCCCCAGCATTTT.

The CDR3 is CASSNSGPYEQYF. For the CDR3, the DNA is TGTGCCAGCAGCAATAGCGGTCCCTACGAGCAGTACTTC. The rearrangement links TRBV3-1 (or the pseudogene TRBV3-2) to TRBJ2-7; TRBD2 is a possible D gene (6 bases). CDR3 length equals 13 residues. V was shortened by 5 bases and J by 2 bases, with 10 bases between the two germline ends. Germline V gene lookup returns CDR1 LGHDT and CDR2 YNNKEL (reference sequence).

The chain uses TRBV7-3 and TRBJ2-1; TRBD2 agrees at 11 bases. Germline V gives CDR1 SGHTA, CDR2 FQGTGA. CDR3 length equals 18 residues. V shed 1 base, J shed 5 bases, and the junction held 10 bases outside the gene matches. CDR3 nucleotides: TGTGCCAGCAGCTTAATGGGCGGGCTAGCGGGAGGTCACAATGAGCAGTTCTTC. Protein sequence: CASSLMGGLAGGHNEQFF.